This TCR beta chain came from a study of cytomegalovirus exposure and HLA in healthy donors. Using immunoSEQ multiplex PCR, the repertoire was profiled, and TCRdb retains in-frame clones only, with some absent. The table lists about 130,000 clones, roughly four fifths of them singletons. This CDR3 contains 15 residues. Trimming took off 3 bases at V and 2 bases at J, with 13 bases between the two ends. Germline V CDR1 and CDR2: KGHSH, LQKENI. The receptor comes from a man aged 30 to 39 in good health and CMV-seropositive. The source material was PBMCs. The chain has TRBV18 and TRBJ2-5; D unclear. CDR3 bases: TGTGCCAGCTCACCGCCACAGTATTTACAAGAGACCCAGTACTTC. This encodes CASSPPQYLQETQYF.